Listed below are T cell receptor beta chains from one sample, sequenced in a study of human T cells and chemical hapten exposure. TCRdb reprocessed the RACE reads with MiXCR, giving one entry per CDR3 protein. This sample yields 210,000 or so distinct CDR3 sequences, of which about 22% are seen a single time; 2% to 2.5% belongs to the top ten. The specimen was whole blood, collected in connection with sensitization to the hapten diphenylcyclopropenone (DPC). These receptors came from a woman in her forties with alopecia areata. Some clones in this sample may be carry-over from other donors' samples. The CDR3 runs from the conserved cysteine through the conserved F or W. D genes are given only for firm matches. The size entry is marked missing in some rows and otherwise reads once, few, many or a size class.

TRBV12-3/TRBV12-4	TRBJ2-1	NA	once	TGTGCCAGCAGTCCATCACAGCTTAATGAGCAGTTCTTC	CASSPSQLNEQFF
TRBV29-1	TRBJ1-4	TRBD1	few	TGCAGCGTTACCGGGACAGGGGGCCTCCTTGGTGAAAAACTGTTTTTT	CSVTGTGGLLGEKLFF
TRBV9	TRBJ2-1	NA	NA	TGTGCCAGCAGCGTAGCTGGGAGCAATGAGCAGTTCTTC	CASSVAGSNEQFF
TRBV11-2	TRBJ2-1	NA	NA	TGTGCCAGCAGCCTAGCGTTTGAGCAGTTCTTC	CASSLAFEQFF
TRBV6-2/TRBV6-3	TRBJ2-7	NA	NA	TGTGCCAGCAGTTACTCGGCGCGGACTCCATCCTACGAGCAGTACTTC	CASSYSARTPSYEQYF
TRBV7-6	TRBJ1-4	NA	few	TGTGCCAGCAGCTCCTGGAGGGTAGACGGTGAAAAACTGTTTTTT	CASSSWRVDGEKLFF
TRBV28	TRBJ2-4	TRBD1	NA	TGTGCCAGCAGTTCCCCCGGGACAGGGGAAAACATTCAGTACTTC	CASSSPGTGENIQYF
TRBV29-1	TRBJ2-5	TRBD2	many	TGCAGCGTTGGCGGGGGACCGCTCGGGTTCGAGACCCAGTACTTC	CSVGGGPLGFETQYF
TRBV12-3/TRBV12-4	TRBJ2-2	NA	NA	TGTGCCAGCAGGCACCCGGTTGTTGTCACCGGGGAGCTGTTTTTT	CASRHPVVVTGELFF
TRBV24-1	TRBJ2-1	TRBD2	few	TGTGCCACCAGTGATACTAGCGGGAGGGCCTACAATGAGCAGTTCTTC	CATSDTSGRAYNEQFF
TRBV12-3/TRBV12-4	TRBJ2-6	NA	few	TGTGCCAGCAGTTTAGGGAGGCTGGGGATGGGGGCCAACGTCCTGACTTTC	CASSLGRLGMGANVLTF
TRBV6-2/TRBV6-3	TRBJ1-5	NA	many	TGTGCCAGCAGTTCACCGGACAGAGGCTACCAGCCCCAGCATTTT	CASSSPDRGYQPQHF
TRBV7-2	TRBJ2-5	NA	NA	TGTGCCAGCAGTCGGGGCCAAGAGACCCAGTACTTC	CASSRGQETQYF
TRBV3-1	TRBJ1-5	TRBD1	few	TGTGCCAGCAGCCCCGGGGGACAGATAGATAGCAATCAGCCCCAGCATTTT	CASSPGGQIDSNQPQHF
TRBV27	TRBJ2-5	NA	few	TGTGCCAGCAGAGACTCGAACGGGGAGACCCAGTACTTC	CASRDSNGETQYF
TRBV29-1	TRBJ2-7	TRBD1	once	TGCAGCGTAGCCCTGACAGGGGACCACGAGCAGTACTTC	CSVALTGDHEQYF
TRBV12-3/TRBV12-4	TRBJ2-3	NA	NA	TGTGCCAGCAGTTTGTCACCCAGGGGAGATACGCAGTATTTT	CASSLSPRGDTQYF
TRBV6-2/TRBV6-3	TRBJ2-5	TRBD2	NA	TGTGCCAGCAGGGGGACTAGCGGGAGTCAAGAGACCCAGTACTTC	CASRGTSGSQETQYF
TRBV5-1	TRBJ2-1	NA	NA	TGCGCCAGCAGCGTTCCCGCCAACCGTTCTAGCGAGCGATACAATGAGCAGTTCTTC	CASSVPANRSSERYNEQFF
TRBV7-2	TRBJ2-2	TRBD1	NA	TGTGCCAGCAGCCGGACAGGGTTGTACGGGGAGCTGTTTTTT	CASSRTGLYGELFF
TRBV4-3	TRBJ2-3	NA	few	TGCGCCAGCAGCCAGGCTAGGGGAGATGGCACAGATACGCAGTATTTT	CASSQARGDGTDTQYF
TRBV7-2	TRBJ1-3	NA	few	TGTGCCAGCAGCTTCCCCGGCTCTGGAAACACCATATATTTT	CASSFPGSGNTIYF
TRBV12-3/TRBV12-4	TRBJ1-1	NA	NA	TGTGCCAGCAGTTTAAGGACACTGAACACTGAAGCTTTCTTT	CASSLRTLNTEAFF
TRBV5-6	TRBJ2-2	TRBD1	many	TGTGCCAGCAGCGCACCGCAGGGGGCGAGCACCGGGGAGCTGTTTTTT	CASSAPQGASTGELFF
TRBV6-6	TRBJ2-7	TRBD2	NA	TGTGCCAGCAGTCCCCCGGGACTAGCGAGCTACGAGCAGTACTTC	CASSPPGLASYEQYF
TRBV5-4	TRBJ2-7	TRBD1	few	TGTGCCAGCAGCTCCGGGACAGGGGTGGTCTACGAGCAGTACTTC	CASSSGTGVVYEQYF
TRBV9	TRBJ2-7	TRBD1	NA	TGTGCCAGCAGTGATACAGGGGGCAAGCAGTACTTC	CASSDTGGKQYF
TRBV7-2	TRBJ2-5	NA	NA	TGTGCCAGCAGCCCACAGTCTTTCCAAGAGACCCAGTACTTC	CASSPQSFQETQYF
TRBV7-2	TRBJ2-7	NA	NA	TGTGCCAGCAGCTTAGGAGGGACTTTCTCCTACGAGCAGTACTTC	CASSLGGTFSYEQYF
TRBV10-3	TRBJ1-5	NA	many	TGTGCCATCAGTGCCAGGGATGGGAATCAGCCCCAGCATTTT	CAISARDGNQPQHF
TRBV29-1	TRBJ2-6	NA	NA	TGCAGCGTGGGACTGAACTCTGGGGCCAACGTCCTGACTTTC	CSVGLNSGANVLTF
TRBV6-5	TRBJ1-5	NA	many	TGTGCCAGCAGGCCACGGAACGGGCCCCAGCATTTT	CASRPRNGPQHF
TRBV10-3	TRBJ2-5	TRBD2	many	TGTGCCATCAGCCCACGGGAGGTCGAAGAGACCCAGTACTTC	CAISPREVEETQYF
TRBV7-2	TRBJ2-5	NA	NA	TGTGCCAGCAGCTTAGGGGCAGGGAGGACAGAGACCCAGTACTTC	CASSLGAGRTETQYF
TRBV7-9	TRBJ1-1	NA	NA	TGTGCCAGCAGCATACGGAGCGGGAATGGGATGAACACTGAAGCTTTCTTT	CASSIRSGNGMNTEAFF
TRBV12-3/TRBV12-4	TRBJ2-1	TRBD1	few	TGTGCCAGCAGTTTGACAGGGCTGGGGAATGAGCAGTTCTTC	CASSLTGLGNEQFF
TRBV5-1	TRBJ2-7	NA	NA	TGCGCCAGTGGGACGGGTTCCTACGAGCAGTACTTC	CASGTGSYEQYF
TRBV7-8	TRBJ1-1	TRBD1	NA	TGTGCCAGCAGCAAACTCGGACAGGCCAACACTGAAGCTTTCTTT	CASSKLGQANTEAFF
TRBV6-2/TRBV6-3	TRBJ2-5	TRBD2	few	TGTGCCAGCAGTTACTACGCGGGAGTGGGGGAGACCCAGTACTTC	CASSYYAGVGETQYF
TRBV7-9	TRBJ2-7	TRBD2	NA	TGTGCCAGCAGCTCGGGACTAGCGGGAGGAGAGCAGTACTTC	CASSSGLAGGEQYF
TRBV6-2/TRBV6-3	TRBJ1-1	NA	few	TGTGCCAGCAGTTACGGGGGGGCTGAAGCTTTCTTT	CASSYGGAEAFF
TRBV28	TRBJ2-1	NA	NA	TGTGCCAGCAGTGGTCCAGGGGTTGGTGTGCGGGATGAGCAGTTCTTC	CASSGPGVGVRDEQFF
TRBV7-2	TRBJ2-7	NA	many	TGTGCCAGCAGTTTGATCTACGAGCAGTACTTC	CASSLIYEQYF
TRBV19	TRBJ2-3	TRBD2	NA	TGTGCCAGTAGTACACTTAGCGGGAGTACAGATACGCAGTATTTT	CASSTLSGSTDTQYF
TRBV7-6	TRBJ2-5	NA	once	TGTGCCAGCAGCTCATCAATCGGGGGGACCCAGTACTTC	CASSSSIGGTQYF
TRBV29-1	TRBJ2-3	NA	few	TGCAGCGTTGAACCCCCCGGGGGCACAGATACGCAGTATTTT	CSVEPPGGTDTQYF
TRBV7-9	TRBJ2-6	NA	few	TGTGCCAGCAGCTTAGTGCAGTCATCTGGGGCCAACGTCCTGACTTTC	CASSLVQSSGANVLTF
TRBV5-6	TRBJ1-1	TRBD1	NA	TGTGCCAGCAGCCTCGGACAGGACGGGACTGAAGCTTTCTTT	CASSLGQDGTEAFF
TRBV27	TRBJ1-1	TRBD1	NA	TGTGCCAGCAGTTTTTTCCGGGACAGGGGAGGCGGCACTGAAGCTTTCTTT	CASSFFRDRGGGTEAFF
TRBV6-2/TRBV6-3	TRBJ2-7	NA	NA	TGTGCCAGCAGTTACAGTCCAGGGGTGAACGAGCAGTACTTC	CASSYSPGVNEQYF
TRBV6-5	TRBJ2-1	NA	once	TGTGCCAGCAGCCGACAGGTTTTGGGTTTGAATGAGCAGTTCTTC	CASSRQVLGLNEQFF
TRBV11-2	TRBJ2-3	NA	NA	TGTGCCAGCCGTGAGTTAGTGGGAGATACGCAGTATTTT	CASRELVGDTQYF
TRBV12-3/TRBV12-4	TRBJ2-3	NA	NA	TGTGCCAGCAGTCCGTCCGGGACGACGGATACGCAGTATTTT	CASSPSGTTDTQYF
TRBV6-5	TRBJ2-3	TRBD2	few	TGTGCCAGCAAACTAGCGGCTAGCACAGATACGCAGTATTTT	CASKLAASTDTQYF
TRBV5-6	TRBJ1-5	NA	NA	TGTGCCAGCAGCTTAAAACCGGGACCCCAGCATTTT	CASSLKPGPQHF